This TCR beta chain emerged from a study of vaccination and CD4 T cells after COVID-19. Treatment defined: approximately 11-day PBMC culture with coronavirus spike peptide pools or control peptides (ViraFEST assay). Positive SARS-CoV-2 PCR tests in convalescent patients dated from March to December 2020, pre-Alpha, Beta and Delta. This clonotype appeared a few times. Its cognate antigen is unknown. The Oncomine TCR Beta short-read assay generated sequence data from the DNA of cultured CD4+ T cells. TCRdb re-derived calls from the PCR reads in MiXCR, one entry per CDR3 protein. The data contain about 21,000 distinct CDR3 sequences, roughly 74% of them singletons. V lost 6 bases, J lost 4 bases, and 16 bases stayed unmatched. CDR3 length equals 18 residues. Germline CDR1 DFQATT, CDR2 SNEGSKA (reference sequence).

The source of this sequence is a human donor who had recovered from COVID-19. The gene calls are TRBV20-1 and TRBJ2-3; TRBD2 agrees at 13 bases. Input material: CD4+ T cells from blood, cultured in vitro. This CDR3 is CSAPALLAGGGVPDTQYF. The CDR3 bases are TGCAGTGCGCCAGCCCTACTAGCGGGAGGGGGGGTTCCAGATACGCAGTATTTT.